Following are 19 T cell receptor beta chains from one sample sequenced in a study of OX40 agonist ivuxolimab in advanced cancers. Sequencing used immunoSEQ multiplex PCR; TCRdb keeps in-frame clones, though not all of them. The table shows around 66,000 clones, with around 85% occurring only once. The sample in question was CD4+ or CD8+ T cells sorted from blood, obtained in a trial of the OX40 agonist ivuxolimab. All receptors derive from an adult with an advanced solid tumor such as melanoma, head and neck, liver or kidney cancer.

The chain is built from TRBV7-2 and TRBJ2-2; D uncertain. The germline V gene has CDR1 SGHTA and CDR2 FQGNSA. Trimming removed 1 base at V and 1 base at J, with 7 bases between. This CDR3 spans 15 amino acids. The chain's CDR3 is CASSLEGRNTGELFF. As DNA, the CDR3 is TGTGCCAGCAGCTTAGAGGGCAGGAACACCGGGGAGCTGTTTTTT.

The chain employs TRBV25-1 and TRBJ1-4; no reliable D call. CDR1 MGHDK and CDR2 SYGVNS come from the germline V gene. Trimming shortened V by 5 bases and J by 0 bases, and 7 bases separated the two germline ends. The CDR3 contains 14 residues. The CDR3 region is CASSRPATNEKLFF. CDR3 bases: TGTGCCAGCAGTAGGCCTGCAACTAATGAAAAACTGTTTTTT.

The V and J genes are TRBV18 and TRBJ2-2; D gene ambiguous. This CDR3 has 18 residues. CDR1 is KGHSH and CDR2 is LQKENI in the germline V gene. V was pared by 1 base and J by 1 base, with 16 bases between. CDR3 in DNA: TGTGCCAGCTCACCACTGGGGTCCGGCAGAAAGAACACCGGGGAGCTGTTTTTT. Translation gives CASSPLGSGRKNTGELFF.

This chain uses TRBV30 with TRBJ1-2, with 7 bases identical to TRBD1. The CDR3 contains 13 residues. The trim removed 7 bases at V and 4 bases at J, leaving 9 bases unmatched. From germline, CDR1 is GTSNPN and CDR2 SVGIG (reference sequence). The CDR3 nucleotides read TGTGCCTCCCCTCAGGACAGGTCCTATGGCTACACCTTC. This sequence encodes CASPQDRSYGYTF. The full variable domain, with the rest looked up from reference TRBV30 and TRBJ1-2, is SQTIHQWPATLVQPVGSPLSLECTVEGTSNPNLYWYRQAAGRGLQLLFYSVGIGQISSEVPQNLSASRPQDRQFILSSKKLLLSDSGFYLCASPQDRSYGYTFGSGTRLTVV.

The rearrangement links TRBV6-5 to TRBJ1-5, with a weak D call TRBD1 (6 bases). The CDR3 consists of 15 residues. Trimming cost V 2 bases and J 3 bases, with 11 bases left between them. Germline V gives CDR1 MNHEY, CDR2 SVGAGI. CDR3 region: CASSYRQGTNQPQHF. The CDR3 nucleotides are TGTGCCAGCAGTTACAGGCAGGGGACCAATCAGCCCCAGCATTTT.

In this sample, this clone turned up once. The chain combines TRBV4-3 with TRBJ2-7, with D unresolved. Germline V gene sequence: CDR1 LGHNA, CDR2 YSLEER. The CDR3 is 13 residues long. The V gene lost 0 bases and the J gene lost 7 bases, with 10 bases spanning the gap. CDR3 in amino acids: CASSQDTRGEQYF. In DNA, the CDR3 is TGCGCCAGCAGCCAAGATACGAGAGGAGAGCAGTACTTC.

In the case of this clone: This sample includes further DNA sequences coding for the same CDR3. This chain links TRBV6-6 with TRBJ2-1, with D perhaps matching TRBD2 (5 bases). Germline CDR1 MNHNY, CDR2 SVGAGI (reference sequence). Deletions cut 5 bases from V and 0 bases from J, with 5 bases between. CDR3 size: 13 residues. CDR3 loop: CASSRDSYNEQFF. CDR3 sequence (DNA): TGTGCCAGCAGTCGGGACTCCTACAATGAGCAGTTCTTC.

This clone was detected only once. The V and J genes are TRBV7-2 and TRBJ1-5, with 7 bases fitting TRBD1. V shed 5 bases and J 6 bases; nucleotides not matched to a gene: 4. This CDR3 has 13 amino acids. Germline V gene sequence: CDR1 SGHTA, CDR2 FQGNSA. CDR3 in amino acids: CASSAQGLQPQHF. For the CDR3, the DNA is TGTGCCAGCAGCGCACAGGGGCTTCAGCCCCAGCATTTT. Using reference TRBV7-2 and TRBJ1-5 for the parts outside the CDR3, the full variable domain is GAGVSQSPSNKVTEKGKDVELRCDPISGHTALYWYRQSLGQGLEFLIYFQGNSAPDKSGLPSDRFSAERTGGSVSTLTIQRTQQEDSAVYLCASSAQGLQPQHFGDGTRLSIL.

The V and J genes are TRBV18 and TRBJ1-5; 7 bases fit TRBD1. The V gene end was trimmed by 3 bases and the J gene end by 7 bases; junction bases not matched to a gene: 12. Germline-derived CDR1 and CDR2 are KGHSH and LQKENI. This CDR3 has 16 amino acids. The CDR3 here is CASSPGPPLQGQPQHF. The CDR3 DNA reads as TGTGCCAGCTCACCGGGCCCCCCTCTACAGGGGCAGCCCCAGCATTTT.

The CDR3 protein is CASSPSGRQPQHF. DNA for the CDR3: TGTGCCAGCTCACCCTCAGGGCGTCAGCCCCAGCATTTT. The J gene is TRBJ1-5, the V gene TRBV18; TRBD1 might be the D (5 bases). Germline V lookup: CDR1 KGHSH, CDR2 LQKENI. CDR3 length: 13 amino acids. With 3 bases removed from V and 6 bases from J, the gap between germline ends came to 9 bases.

The chain employs TRBV5-6 and TRBJ2-3; possibly TRBD2 for D (7 bases). The V end lost 4 bases, the J end lost 1 base, and 16 bases lay between the germline ends. The CDR3 totals 16 residues. The germline CDR1 and CDR2 sequences are SGHDT and YYEEEE. The CDR3 loop is CASSPVRGARTDTQYF. The CDR3 coding sequence is TGTGCCAGCAGCCCGGTACGGGGGGCTCGCACAGATACGCAGTATTTT.

The chain has TRBV6-1 and TRBJ1-1; D not certain. Trimming stripped 4 bases from V and 2 bases from J, with 11 bases between. This CDR3 has 14 residues. CDR1 is MNHNS, CDR2 SASEGT, per germline. CDR3 in DNA: TGTGCCAGCAGTGCGGCAGGAGTTAACACTGAAGCTTTCTTT. This gives the protein CASSAAGVNTEAFF.

This clone appeared once. The chain uses TRBV5-6 and TRBJ2-6, with TRBD1 matching 11 bases. Germline V gene lookup returns CDR1 SGHDT and CDR2 YYEEEE. CDR3 length: 19 amino acids. Losses at the gene ends were 4 bases for V and 5 bases for J; bases not matched to a gene: 14. The CDR3 bases are TGTGCCAGCAGCAGCCTCATTCCCGGGACAGGGGGTCGGGCCAACGTCCTGACTTTC. Translating it yields CASSSLIPGTGGRANVLTF.

The chain joins TRBV5-1 to TRBJ2-5; TRBD1 matches at 8 bases. Germline V gives CDR1 SGHRS, CDR2 YFSETQ. The ends lost 2 bases at V and 5 bases at J; junction bases unmatched: 5. This CDR3 has 14 residues. The CDR3 bases are TGCGCCAGCAGCTTCCCAGGGGGCGGGGAGACCCAGTACTTC. The encoded protein is CASSFPGGGETQYF.

This chain joins TRBV5-1 and TRBJ1-2; no clear D gene. CDR1 SGHRS and CDR2 YFSETQ come from the germline V gene. CDR3 length equals 12 residues. Trimming shortened V by 0 bases and J by 6 bases, and 6 bases separated the two germline ends. The CDR3 DNA reads TGCGCCAGCAGCTTGGACACGCATGGCTACACCTTC. It yields the protein CASSLDTHGYTF.

V is TRBV14 and J is TRBJ2-7; either TRBD1 or TRBD2 may fit D (5 bases each). CDR3 length: 16 residues. Trimming removed 4 bases from V and 0 bases from J, with 16 bases in between. The V gene's germline CDR1 is SGHDN and CDR2 FVKESK. In DNA form, the CDR3 reads TGTGCCAGCAGCCCAAGGGGACGGTTTGACTCCTACGAGCAGTACTTC. Translating gives CASSPRGRFDSYEQYF. The variable domain in full, with the rest retrieved from reference TRBV14 and TRBJ2-7, is EAGVTQFPSHSVIEKGQTVTLRCDPISGHDNLYWYRRVMGKEIKFLLHFVKESKQDESGMPNNRFLAERTGGTYSTLKVQPAELEDSGVYFCASSPRGRFDSYEQYFGPGTRLTVT.

The V and J genes are TRBV6-7 and TRBJ2-1; D is uncertain. TRBV6-7 is noted as an ORF with a role that remains uncertain. V lost 7 bases and J 2 bases, leaving 12 bases between the germline ends. The CDR3 sequence is 14 residues long. Here the CDR3 DNA reads TGTGCCAGCAAGCCCCGAGCAACCTACAATGAGCAGTTCTTC. Protein sequence: CASKPRATYNEQFF.

The V and J genes are TRBV19 and TRBJ1-5; no clear D. Germline lookup yields CDR1 LNHDA and CDR2 SQIVND (reference sequence). V was cut by 3 bases and J by 7 bases, with 10 bases left in between. The length of the CDR3 is 13 residues. The CDR3 coding sequence is TGTGCCAGTAGTATTGTGGGAGGGCAGCCCCAGCATTTT. Translated: CASSIVGGQPQHF.

This chain links TRBV10-3 with TRBJ1-2, with 12 bases identical to TRBD1. Germline assignment: CDR1 ENHRY and CDR2 SYGVKD. Unmatched junction bases numbered 2, after V lost 4 bases and J lost 5 bases. The CDR3 length is 14 residues. This CDR3 reads CAISGDRGLYGYTF. DNA of the CDR3: TGTGCCATCAGTGGGGACAGGGGGCTGTATGGCTACACCTTC.